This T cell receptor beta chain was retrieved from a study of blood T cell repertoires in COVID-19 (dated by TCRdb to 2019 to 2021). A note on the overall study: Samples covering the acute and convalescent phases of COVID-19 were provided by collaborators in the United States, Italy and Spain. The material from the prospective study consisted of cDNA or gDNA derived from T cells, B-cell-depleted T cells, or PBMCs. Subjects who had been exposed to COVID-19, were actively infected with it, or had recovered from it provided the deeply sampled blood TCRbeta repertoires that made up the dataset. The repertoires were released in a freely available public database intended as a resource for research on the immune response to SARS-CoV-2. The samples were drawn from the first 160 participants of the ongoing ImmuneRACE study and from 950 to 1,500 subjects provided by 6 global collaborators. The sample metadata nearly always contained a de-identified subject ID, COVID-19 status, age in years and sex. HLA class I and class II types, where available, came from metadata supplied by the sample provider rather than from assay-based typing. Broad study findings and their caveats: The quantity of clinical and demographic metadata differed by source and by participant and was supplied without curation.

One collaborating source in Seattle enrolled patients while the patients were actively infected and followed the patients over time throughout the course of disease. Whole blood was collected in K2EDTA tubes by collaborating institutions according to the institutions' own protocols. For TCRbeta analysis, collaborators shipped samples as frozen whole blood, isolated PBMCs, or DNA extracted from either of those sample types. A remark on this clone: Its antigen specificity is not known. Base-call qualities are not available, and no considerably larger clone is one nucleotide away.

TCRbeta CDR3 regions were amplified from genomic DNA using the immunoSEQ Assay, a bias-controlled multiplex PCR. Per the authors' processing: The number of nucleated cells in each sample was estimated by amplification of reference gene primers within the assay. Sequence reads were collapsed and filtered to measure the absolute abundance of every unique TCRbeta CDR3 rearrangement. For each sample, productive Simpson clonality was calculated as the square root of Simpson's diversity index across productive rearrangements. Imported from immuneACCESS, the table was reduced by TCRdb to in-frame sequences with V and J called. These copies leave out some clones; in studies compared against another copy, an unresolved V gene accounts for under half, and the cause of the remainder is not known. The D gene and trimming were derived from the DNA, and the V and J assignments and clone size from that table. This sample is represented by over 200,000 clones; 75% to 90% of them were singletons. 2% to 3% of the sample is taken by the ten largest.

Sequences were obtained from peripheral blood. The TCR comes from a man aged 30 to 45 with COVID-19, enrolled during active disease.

This receptor has the CDR3 CASSPAGGGGTEAFF. The DNA is TGTGCCAGCAGCCCCGCGGGGGGGGGCGGCACTGAAGCTTTCTTT. The chain employs TRBV5-4 and TRBJ1-1; a tentative D match to TRBD1 spans 6 bases. V loses 4 bases of germline sequence and J loses 4 bases, and the interval between the two ends is 17 bases. The CDR3 goes from the cysteine to the phenylalanine over 15 residues. The only DNA kept is the CDR3, 45 bases in frame from the first base. For CDR1 and CDR2, the germline V gene (reference sequence) lists SGHNT and YYREEE.